One and the same sample provided the 3 T cell receptor beta chains below, sequenced in a study of T cells in tuberculosis. The table came from immunoSEQ multiplex PCR; TCRdb's copy has only in-frame clones and leaves some out. The data contain 26,000 or so clones, around 90% of them singletons. The sample taken for sequencing was PBMCs. These receptors originate from a donor aged 5 to 30 with latent tuberculosis or without tuberculosis infection.

The CDR3 DNA reads TGTGCTAGTGTTCTCCCAGGGCCTGGAAACACCATATATTTT. This codes for CASVLPGPGNTIYF. The rearrangement uses TRBV12-5 and TRBJ1-3; a possible D gene is TRBD1 (5 bases). This CDR3 is built from 14 residues. Trimming removed 7 bases at V and 2 bases at J, with 12 bases between. Germline V gene data show CDR1 as LGHNT and CDR2 as FRNRAP.

This rearrangement joins TRBV10-3 to TRBJ2-6; 7 bases align to TRBD1. V shed 6 bases and J 4 bases; nucleotides not matched to a gene: 18. This CDR3 is built from 19 residues. Germline CDR1 ENHRY, CDR2 SYGVKD. Written as DNA, the CDR3 is TGTGCCATCAGAGACAGGGTAGGTCCCTCTTTCTCGGGGGCCAACGTCCTGACTTTC. Protein product: CAIRDRVGPSFSGANVLTF.

The rearrangement links TRBV5-4 to TRBJ1-1, with D maybe TRBD1 (6 bases). This CDR3 is built from 15 residues. The V end was cut by 4 bases, the J end by 6 bases, with 19 bases between. Germline V lookup: CDR1 SGHNT, CDR2 YYREEE (reference sequence). Here the CDR3 DNA reads TGTGCCAGCAGCCCTGCAGGGGTTATTAATCCTGAAGCTTTCTTT. This sequence encodes CASSPAGVINPEAFF.